Presented here are 28 T cell receptor beta chains from one specimen sequenced in a study of shared clonotypes between healthy human individuals. As defined, naive CD8 cells were CD45RO-negative and positively selected for CCR7, with terminally differentiated effector memory CD45RA+ cells excluded. The method was immunoSEQ multiplex PCR; TCRdb's version includes in-frame clones alone and lacks a portion of them. The profile shows around 2,100,000 clones, less than 95% of them singletons. The specimen was naive CD8+ T cells sorted from blood. These receptor sequences come from a man aged 18 to 29 in good health.

The chain has TRBV4-3 and TRBJ1-1; 10 bases are shared with TRBD1. The ends lost 4 bases at V and 5 bases at J; junction bases unmatched: 10. Germline CDR1 and CDR2: LGHNA and YSLEER. The CDR3 totals 16 residues. The CDR3 bases are TGCGCCAGCAGCCTATCCTGGACAGGGGGATGGACTGAAGCTTTCTTT. As protein: CASSLSWTGGWTEAFF.

The V gene is TRBV4-1, the J gene TRBJ2-1; TRBD2 might be the D (5 bases). V was pared by 4 bases and J by 3 bases, with 13 bases between. Germline CDR1 and CDR2: MGHRA and YSYEKL. The CDR3 covers 15 residues. This chain's CDR3 is CASSPTAEHYNEQFF. In DNA, the CDR3 is TGCGCCAGCAGCCCCACAGCGGAGCACTACAATGAGCAGTTCTTC.

The V call is TRBV6-5, the J call TRBJ2-7, with D tentatively TRBD1 or TRBD2 (5 bases each). The CDR3 runs 14 residues. CDR1 and CDR2 from the germline V gene are MNHEY and SVGAGI. V was pared by 6 bases and J by 1 base, with 13 bases between. The CDR3 region is CASRTGTASYEQYF. CDR3 nucleotides: TGTGCCAGCAGGACCGGGACGGCATCCTACGAGCAGTACTTC.

In its sample, this clone was seen once. The V and J genes are TRBV15 and TRBJ2-1, with 13 bases matching TRBD2. V was pared by 0 bases and J by 9 bases, with 8 bases of the junction left unmatched. CDR3 length: 17 amino acids. Germline V lookup: CDR1 LNHNV, CDR2 YYDKDF (reference sequence). CDR3 loop: CATSRDTGLAGAGEQFF. CDR3 in DNA: TGTGCCACCAGCAGAGATACTGGACTAGCGGGAGCGGGTGAGCAGTTCTTC.

On this clone: This sample includes further DNA sequences coding for the same CDR3. J is TRBJ1-2 and V is TRBV7-9; a weak D match, TRBD1 (5 bases). The germline V gene encodes CDR1 SEHNR and CDR2 FQNEAQ (reference sequence). CDR3 length: 13 residues. V lost 0 bases to trimming and J lost 5 bases, with 7 bases between them. The CDR3 DNA reads as TGTGCCAGCAGCTTAGCGGGGGGTTATGGCTACACCTTC. Its translation: CASSLAGGYGYTF.

The chain joins TRBV25-1 to TRBJ2-5, with 7 bases lining up with TRBD2. This CDR3 region has 16 residues. V gave up 5 bases and J gave up 3 bases; unmatched junction bases: 12. Germline CDR1 and CDR2: MGHDK and SYGVNS. The CDR3 reads CASSFVAGVNKETQYF. The DNA for the CDR3 is TGTGCCAGCAGTTTTGTCGCGGGGGTTAATAAAGAGACCCAGTACTTC.

The CDR3 DNA is TGTGCCAGCAGTGAACAGGGGGATTTATACAATGAGCAGTTCTTC. It encodes CASSEQGDLYNEQFF. The chain employs TRBV2 and TRBJ2-1, with TRBD1 identical over 7 bases. V dropped 2 bases and J dropped 4; count of bases not matched to a gene: 5. The CDR3 runs 15 residues. CDR1 and CDR2 from the germline V gene are SNHLY and FYNNEI.

The chain carries TRBV21-1 and TRBJ2-5; the table's TRBD2 call for D was not verified on the DNA. TRBV21-1 is a known pseudogene. The CDR3 is 18 residues long. In DNA, the CDR3 is TGTGCCAGCAGCAAAGCAGAGACTAGCGGGAGGGCCCGGGAGACCCAGTACTTC. This sequence encodes CASSKAETSGRARETQYF.

This chain joins TRBV6-5 and TRBJ2-7; TRBD2 matches 10 bases. The CDR3 sequence is 15 residues long. Trimming at V came to 2 bases and at J to 5 bases, leaving 6 bases not matched to a gene. CDR1 and CDR2 (germline): MNHEY, SVGAGI. This CDR3 is CASSYTTLAGDEQYF. For the CDR3, the DNA is TGTGCCAGCAGTTACACCACCCTAGCGGGGGACGAGCAGTACTTC.

The CDR3 here is CASSIHRDSEAFF. The CDR3 DNA reads TGTGCCAGTAGTATCCACAGGGATAGTGAAGCTTTCTTT. The chain combines TRBV19 with TRBJ1-1; possibly TRBD1 for D (6 bases). The CDR3 spans 13 residues. Trimming cost V 3 bases and J 7 bases, with 12 bases left between them. CDR1 is LNHDA and CDR2 is SQIVND in the germline V gene (reference sequence).

This chain joins TRBV15 and TRBJ2-1, with TRBD2 matching 9 bases. This CDR3 has 18 residues. The germline V gene encodes CDR1 LNHNV and CDR2 YYDKDF (reference sequence). J gave up 4 bases and V 1 base, and 11 bases lay outside the gene matches. The CDR3 DNA is TGTGCCACCAGCAGAGTCGCGATTTGGCGGGAGGGATACAATGAGCAGTTCTTC. Translation gives CATSRVAIWREGYNEQFF.

As regards this clone: Other nucleotide sequences in the sample specify the same CDR3. This rearrangement joins TRBV27 to TRBJ2-5, with D tentatively TRBD1 (6 bases). The CDR3 sequence is 13 residues long. Germline values: CDR1 MNHEY, CDR2 SMNVEV (reference sequence). Trimming stripped 6 bases from V and 2 bases from J, with 10 bases between. CDR3 sequence: CASRTGQQETQYF. DNA for the CDR3: TGTGCCAGCAGGACAGGACAACAAGAGACCCAGTACTTC.

This sequence joins TRBV29-1 and TRBJ2-7; 8 bases align to TRBD2. The CDR3 consists of 13 residues. Germline V gives CDR1 SQVTM, CDR2 ANQGSEA. V was clipped by 6 bases and J by 4 bases; unmatched bases: 8. The CDR3 spells CSVATSALYEQYF. The CDR3 DNA follows: TGCAGCGTCGCGACTAGCGCGTTGTACGAGCAGTACTTC.

This chain connects TRBV4-3 to TRBJ2-1; tentatively, D is TRBD1 (5 bases). V gave up 1 base and J gave up 8 bases, with 18 bases separating them. Germline V gene sequence: CDR1 LGHNA, CDR2 YSLEER. This CDR3 is built from 16 residues. This chain's CDR3 is CASSQVSSAGLDEQFF. The CDR3 coding sequence is TGCGCCAGCAGCCAAGTTTCCTCGGCAGGGTTAGATGAGCAGTTCTTC.

The chain couples TRBV2 to TRBJ1-1, with TRBD1 as a possible D gene (6 bases). V lost 10 bases and J 7 bases, leaving 16 bases between the germline ends. Germline CDR1 and CDR2: SNHLY and FYNNEI. The CDR3 sequence is 12 residues long. CDR3 coding DNA: TGTGCCACAGCACGGGGGCTGGGTGAAGCTTTCTTT. Its protein is CATARGLGEAFF.

V is TRBV4-1 and J is TRBJ1-3; tentatively, D is TRBD1 (5 bases). Germline loops: CDR1 MGHRA, CDR2 YSYEKL. The length of the CDR3 is 15 residues. V was trimmed by 1 base and J by 2 bases, leaving 9 bases between them. The CDR3 protein is CASSQGGLAGNTIYF. The CDR3 coding sequence is TGCGCCAGCAGCCAAGGGGGACTTGCTGGAAACACCATATATTTT.

The chain joins TRBV15 to TRBJ2-7; D unclear. V was pared by 5 bases and J by 2 bases, with 10 bases between. The germline CDR1 and CDR2 sequences are LNHNV and YYDKDF (reference sequence). The CDR3 runs 13 residues. The CDR3 loop is CATSFGTTYEQYF. The CDR3 DNA reads as TGTGCCACCAGCTTTGGAACCACCTACGAGCAGTACTTC.

This chain joins TRBV14 and TRBJ2-1; 10 nucleotides align to TRBD2. The germline CDR1 and CDR2 sequences are SGHDN and FVKESK. V gave up 0 bases and J gave up 9 bases; unmatched junction bases: 8. This CDR3 contains 16 residues. The CDR3 sequence is CASSQDAAGGLLEQFF. DNA of the CDR3: TGTGCCAGCAGCCAAGATGCAGCGGGAGGGCTACTTGAGCAGTTCTTC.

This clone was seen a handful of times. This chain connects TRBV4-1 to TRBJ1-1, with D unclear. The V gene's germline CDR1 is MGHRA and CDR2 YSYEKL. Trimming removed 2 bases at V and 0 bases at J, with 4 bases between. The CDR3 length is 13 residues. The CDR3 bases are TGCGCCAGCAGCCAAAACATGAACACTGAAGCTTTCTTT. As protein: CASSQNMNTEAFF.

A remark on this clone: At one end the junction does not follow the germline gene, possibly because of a read error. This rearrangement joins TRBV7-7 to TRBJ2-5, with a weak D call TRBD2 (5 bases). This CDR3 is built from 16 residues. Germline-derived CDR1 and CDR2 are SSHAT and FNYEAQ (reference sequence). CDR3: CASSLALGLAGGTQYF. CDR3 coding DNA: TGTGCTAGCAGCTTAGCGCTAGGTCTGGCTGGCGGGACCCAGTACTTC.

The rearrangement links TRBV6-1 to TRBJ1-2, with D maybe TRBD1 (6 bases). Trimming took off 2 bases at V and 7 bases at J, with 14 bases between the two ends. The CDR3 length is 14 residues. Germline V gives CDR1 MNHNS, CDR2 SASEGT. The CDR3 loop is CASSEWTARLGYTF. CDR3 nucleotide sequence: TGTGCCAGCAGTGAATGGACAGCGAGGCTTGGCTACACCTTC.

The rearrangement joins TRBV4-3 to TRBJ1-6; D may be TRBD1 (6 bases). CDR3 size: 18 residues. Trimming cost V 0 bases and J 11 bases, with 23 bases left between them. Germline assignment: CDR1 LGHNA and CDR2 YSLEER. CDR3: CASSQDWGDDRPMAPLHF. The CDR3 DNA follows: TGCGCCAGCAGCCAAGATTGGGGCGACGACAGGCCCATGGCACCCCTCCACTTT.

The CDR3 DNA is TGTGCCAGCAGCTTAATGGCAGGGGACGATACGCAGTATTTT. This translates into CASSLMAGDDTQYF. The chain recombines TRBV7-3 with TRBJ2-3; D perhaps matches TRBD1 (6 bases). The CDR3 has 14 amino acids. Germline V CDR1 and CDR2: SGHTA, FQGTGA. V lost 1 base, J lost 6 bases, and 11 bases lay in between.

The chain recombines TRBV4-1 with TRBJ1-5; 8 bases align to TRBD1. Per the germline V gene, CDR1 is MGHRA and CDR2 is YSYEKL. The CDR3 consists of 16 residues. The J segment lost 0 bases and the V segment lost 6 bases, leaving 7 bases of the junction unmatched. This chain's CDR3 is CASRDRDKYSNQPQHF. As DNA, the CDR3 is TGCGCCAGCAGGGACAGGGATAAATATAGCAATCAGCCCCAGCATTTT.

The chain's CDR3 is CASSLSGNTYEQYF. CDR3 DNA: TGTGCCAGCAGCTTATCAGGAAATACCTACGAGCAGTACTTC. The chain couples TRBV7-9 to TRBJ2-7, with D unresolved. The CDR3 consists of 14 residues. V was cut by 2 bases and J by 2 bases, with 10 bases left in between. Germline loops: CDR1 SEHNR, CDR2 FQNEAQ (reference sequence).

The rearrangement links TRBV27 to TRBJ2-5, with no clear D. Trimming cost V 2 bases and J 1 base, with 17 bases left between them. Per germline, CDR1 MNHEY and CDR2 SMNVEV (reference sequence). The CDR3 spans 17 residues. The CDR3 sequence is CASSLGLIAPGQETQYF. The CDR3 coding sequence is TGTGCCAGCAGTTTAGGCCTAATCGCGCCGGGCCAAGAGACCCAGTACTTC.

This clone came up once. The gene calls are TRBV7-8 and TRBJ1-5; D call uncertain. This CDR3 comprises 14 residues. Germline V gene sequence: CDR1 SGHVS, CDR2 FQNEAQ. Trimming pared 5 bases from V and 2 bases from J, leaving 10 bases between. This chain's CDR3 is CASSVGGGNQPQHF. In DNA, the CDR3 is TGTGCCAGCAGCGTGGGTGGTGGCAATCAGCCCCAGCATTTT.

The chain combines TRBV6-5 with TRBJ2-7; 8 bases fit TRBD1. The CDR3 runs to 13 residues. Trimming cost V 8 bases and J 4 bases; bases outside gene matches: 7. Per germline, CDR1 MNHEY and CDR2 SVGAGI. The CDR3 bases are TGTGCCAGCCCTTTTCGACAGGGGTACGAGCAGTACTTC. Translation gives CASPFRQGYEQYF.